Sequencing of this T cell receptor (beta chain) was carried out in a study of beta chain features in type 1 diabetes. Study background: Sorted cells from all samples, numbering fewer than 120,000,000, were examined. Findings and caveats of the study: The question left open here concerned HLA type influencing TCRB rearrangement.

This clone was observed a handful of times. Its antigen is undetermined. Expressed TCRB transcripts were sequenced after all isolated RNA was converted to cDNA. TCRdb's table, derived via immunoSEQ multiplex PCR, lists solely in-frame clones and lacks some. This table has roughly 170,000 clones, 13% appearing once. The CDR3 consists of 15 residues. Unmatched junction bases numbered 5, after V lost 4 bases and J lost 2 bases. Germline CDR1 SGHTA, CDR2 FQGNSA. Sequences were obtained from central memory CD4+ T cells from blood. The TCR originated in a woman aged 18 to 35 in good health. The chain uses TRBV7-2 and TRBJ2-3; 8 positions agree with TRBD2. CDR3 amino acids: CASSSIAGPTDTQYF. The CDR3 coding sequence is TGTGCCAGCAGCTCCATAGCGGGACCCACAGATACGCAGTATTTT.